This T cell receptor (beta chain) comes out of a study of response to subunit inactivated influenza vaccine. MiXCR was run by TCRdb on the RT-PCR reads, yielding one entry per CDR3 protein. The top ten clones hold 10% of a sample with 250,000 to 350,000 distinct CDR3 sequences, about 20% of them seen once. Looked up from germline, CDR1 is SEHNR and CDR2 is FQNEAQ (reference sequence). The length of the CDR3 is 15 residues. The V gene lost 3 bases and the J gene lost 7 bases, with 15 bases spanning the gap. This chain joins TRBV7-9 and TRBJ1-4, with D perhaps matching TRBD1 (6 bases). The sample was PBMCs from blood, taken about 20 months after vaccination. The source of this sequence is a man aged 50 to 69 who received an inactivated influenza vaccine. CDR3 nucleotide sequence: TGTGCCAGCAGCTTCTGGGGACAAAGCTCTGAAAAACTGTTTTTT. Translated, it gives CASSFWGQSSEKLFF.